This T cell receptor beta chain was recovered during a study of blood T cell repertoires in COVID-19. Profiling relied on immunoSEQ multiplex PCR, and the TCRdb table lists in-frame clones only, not all of them. This table has roughly 290,000 clones, approximately 85% appearing once. This clone showed up just once. V shed 5 bases, J shed 4 bases, and the junction held 15 bases outside the gene matches. This CDR3 is 18 amino acids long. CDR1 is MNHEY and CDR2 is SMNVEV in the germline V gene (reference sequence). The rearrangement joins TRBV27 to TRBJ2-7; 12 bases line up with TRBD2. Sequencing was done on a sample of PBMCs or T cells enriched from blood (not recorded which). This clonotype was obtained from a woman aged 25 to 39 who had recovered from COVID-19. This chain's CDR3 is CASSLTLASGRAGYEQYF. CDR3 DNA sequence: TGTGCCAGCAGTCTGACCTTAGCTAGCGGGAGGGCCGGTTACGAGCAGTACTTC.